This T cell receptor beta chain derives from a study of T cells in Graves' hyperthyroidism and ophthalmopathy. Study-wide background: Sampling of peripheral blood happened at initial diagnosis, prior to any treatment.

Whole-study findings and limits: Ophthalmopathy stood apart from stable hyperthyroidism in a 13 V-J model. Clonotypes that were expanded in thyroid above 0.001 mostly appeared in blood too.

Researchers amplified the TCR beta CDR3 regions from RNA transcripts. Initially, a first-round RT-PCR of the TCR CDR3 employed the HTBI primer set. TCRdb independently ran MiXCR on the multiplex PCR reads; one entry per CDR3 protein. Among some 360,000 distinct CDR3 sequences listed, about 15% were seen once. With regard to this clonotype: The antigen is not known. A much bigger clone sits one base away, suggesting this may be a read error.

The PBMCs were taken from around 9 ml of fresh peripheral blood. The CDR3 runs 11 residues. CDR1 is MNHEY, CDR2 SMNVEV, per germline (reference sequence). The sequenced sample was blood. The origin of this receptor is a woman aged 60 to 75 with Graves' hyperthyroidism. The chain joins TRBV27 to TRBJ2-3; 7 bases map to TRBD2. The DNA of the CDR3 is TGTACCAGCGGGATTGTAGATACGCAGTATTTT. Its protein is CTSGIVDTQYF.